This T cell receptor beta chain was profiled in a study of blood T cell repertoires in COVID-19. The method was immunoSEQ multiplex PCR; TCRdb's version includes in-frame clones alone and lacks a portion of them. The sample lists around 100,000 clones, about 81% occurring once. Per germline, CDR1 MNHEY and CDR2 SMNVEV (reference sequence). This CDR3 is 12 amino acids long. Trimming stripped 7 bases from V and 4 bases from J, with 10 bases between. The rearrangement joins TRBV27 to TRBJ1-2, with D unclear. The specimen was peripheral blood. This sequence was found in a woman aged 60-70 years with acute or convalescent COVID-19. CDR3 sequence: CASKGDLYGYTF. In DNA form, the CDR3 reads TGTGCCAGCAAGGGAGATCTCTATGGCTACACCTTC.